Listed here are 14 T cell receptor beta chains from one sample, sequenced in a study of Tregs in tolerant kidney transplant recipients (dated by TCRdb to about 2019). Related donors were used in the transplants with nonmyeloablative bone marrow transplantation, and mixed chimerism was transient in the human trials. The library was produced with the immunoSEQ multiplex PCR assay. In TCRdb, the immuneACCESS table is reduced to in-frame sequences with V and J assigned. These tables do not hold every clone; where another copy was compared, an unresolved V gene accounts for under half, and the others remain unexplained. This sample's clone table shows approximately 5,800 clones. The ten largest clones take up 39% of the sample. The starting material was CD8+ T cells from blood (PBMCs), obtained 12 months after the transplant. Receptors were obtained from a human patient who received a combined kidney and bone marrow transplant. Post transplant, some T cells may arise from the graft donor.

For this clone: The observed sequence ends 3 residues before the CDR3 terminus, with the missing tail filled in from the germline J gene. The chain is built from TRBV7-9 and TRBJ2-7; unclear D gene. The V gene's germline CDR1 is SEHNR and CDR2 FQNEAQ (reference sequence). This CDR3 is 13 amino acids long. Trimming took 5 bases from V and 0 from J, leaving 8 bases between them. The CDR3 loop is CASSPESSYEQYF. The part of the CDR3 DNA that was read is TGTGCCAGCAGCCCAGAAAGCTCCTACGAG.

A word on this clone: Read data end 3 residues before the CDR3 end; the end is taken from the germline J gene. The chain is built from TRBV24-1 and TRBJ2-2, with 9 bases aligning to TRBD1. In germline, CDR1 is KGHDR, CDR2 SFDVKD. The V segment lost 9 bases and the J segment 4 bases; nucleotides outside the gene matches: 14. The CDR3 is made up of 17 amino acids. The CDR3 reads CATASGTGYAGTGELFF. The part of the CDR3 DNA that was read is TGTGCCACCGCCTCCGGGACAGGGTACGCGGGCACCGGGGAG.

As concerns this clone: The read is 3 residues too short to cover the CDR3 end, so that end is filled in from the germline J gene. The chain joins TRBV2 to TRBJ2-2; D remains unclear. CDR1 and CDR2 from the germline V gene are SNHLY and FYNNEI. The length of the CDR3 is 17 residues. Trimming shortened V by 7 bases and J by 1 base, and 19 bases separated the two germline ends. This CDR3 reads CASTFSIVQMNTGELFF. CDR3 DNA (partial): TGTGCCAGCACATTTAGCATCGTACAAATGAACACCGGGGAG.

Notes on this clone: Read sequence stops 3 residues before the CDR3 end, and the germline J gene provides the missing end. The V gene is TRBV6-1, the J gene TRBJ2-5, with D perhaps matching TRBD2 (6 bases). The ends were cut back, 1 base at V and 2 bases at J, with 14 bases in the middle. The CDR3 is made up of 16 amino acids. Per the germline V gene, CDR1 is MNHNS and CDR2 is SASEGT. The CDR3 is CASSEDSRGKQETQYF. The DNA read from the CDR3 is TGTGCCAGCAGTGAAGATTCCCGCGGGAAACAAGAGACC.

Turning to this clone: The read ends 3 residues early relative to the CDR3; the germline J gene fills the gap. The chain is built from TRBV5-5 and TRBJ2-7; possibly TRBD1 for D (6 bases). CDR1 SGHKS and CDR2 YYEKEE come from the germline V gene (reference sequence). The germline V and J ends were trimmed by 3 bases and 1 base, with 14 bases remaining between them. This CDR3 contains 15 residues. The CDR3 bases that were read are TGTGCCAGCAGCTCTAACCGACAGGAGTCCTACGAG. It codes for CASSSNRQESYE. The whole CDR3 reads CASSSNRQESYEQYF.

Concerning this clone itself: The read terminates 3 residues ahead of where the CDR3 ends, so the germline J gene completes it. The chain couples TRBV7-8 to TRBJ2-3; TRBD2 matches at 7 bases. The V and J ends lost 1 base and 0 bases, in that order; junction bases with no gene match: 1. This CDR3 is 15 amino acids long. CDR1 is SGHVS and CDR2 is FQNEAQ in the germline V gene. The CDR3: CASSLEAGSTDTQYF. The DNA read from the CDR3 is TGTGCCAGCAGCTTAGAAGCGGGAAGCACAGATACG.

Note on this clone: The read halts 3 residues ahead of the CDR3 end, with the missing end drawn from the germline J gene. J is TRBJ2-7 and V is TRBV5-6, with D perhaps TRBD2 (6 bases). Deletions cut 4 bases from V and 1 base from J, with 9 bases between. CDR1 SGHDT and CDR2 YYEEEE come from the germline V gene. The CDR3 has 13 residues. CDR3 DNA (partial): TGTGCCAGCAGCCCCAGCGGGTCCTACGAG. Residues: CASSPSGSYE. The entire CDR3 protein reads CASSPSGSYEQYF.

This clone is called hyperexpanded based on its frequency. The DNA ends 3 residues before the CDR3 does, and the rest of the CDR3 is filled in from the germline J gene. V is TRBV5-1 and J is TRBJ2-1, with TRBD2 as a possible D gene (5 bases). V gave up 4 bases and J gave up 9 bases, with 14 bases separating them. The CDR3 is 13 amino acids. The germline V gene encodes CDR1 SGHRS and CDR2 YFSETQ. This CDR3 reads CASSVELATEQFF. The sequenced part of the CDR3 DNA is TGCGCCAGCAGCGTGGAATTAGCGACTGAG.

Note on this clone: The read halts 3 residues ahead of the CDR3 end, with the missing end drawn from the germline J gene. The rearrangement links TRBV10-2 to TRBJ2-1; 7 bases align to TRBD2. Germline V gene sequence: CDR1 WSHSY, CDR2 SAAADI. CDR3 length: 13 amino acids. J lost 5 bases, V lost 6 bases, and 4 bases had no gene match. The CDR3 reads CASRPAGNNEQFF. The sequenced CDR3 bases are TGCGCCAGCAGACCAGCGGGGAACAATGAG.

Comments on this clone: The read gets to within 3 residues of the CDR3 end, and the germline J gene fills in the rest. The chain combines TRBV5-1 with TRBJ2-7; weak D call: TRBD2 (5 bases). V was pared by 1 base and J by 1 base, with 12 bases between. This CDR3 is 15 amino acids long. CDR1 SGHRS and CDR2 YFSETQ come from the germline V gene. CDR3 DNA, as far as it was read: TGCGCCAGCAGCTTGACGGCGGGCGATTCCTACGAG. Protein sequence: CASSLTAGDSYE. The complete CDR3 protein is CASSLTAGDSYEQYF.

This clone is classed as medium-sized by frequency. The read terminates 3 residues ahead of where the CDR3 ends, so the germline J gene completes it. The chain joins TRBV20-1 to TRBJ1-3; D is ambiguous. The CDR3 covers 16 residues. Germline V gene lookup returns CDR1 DFQATT and CDR2 SNEGSKA (reference sequence). V was cut by 0 bases and J by 2 bases, with 14 bases left in between. CDR3 DNA (partial): TGCAGTGCTAGAGATCCTACGGGGAGTACTGGAAACACC. It specifies CSARDPTGSTGNT. The whole CDR3 protein is CSARDPTGSTGNTIYF.

The sequenced CDR3 bases are TGTGCCAGCAGTTTACAGGGTATGGCAGATACG. Translating it yields CASSLQGMADT. The whole CDR3 sequence is CASSLQGMADTQYF. The chain joins TRBV2 to TRBJ2-3; D perhaps matches TRBD1 (6 bases). Read data end 3 residues before the CDR3 end; the end is taken from the germline J gene. The CDR3 totals 14 residues. The germline V and J ends were trimmed by 5 bases and 4 bases, with 13 bases remaining between them. The germline gives CDR1 SNHLY, CDR2 FYNNEI.

To note about this clone: The missing CDR3 end, 3 residues past where the read stops, is filled in from the germline J gene. This rearrangement joins TRBV6-2 or TRBV6-3 to TRBJ2-7; no clear D. Germline loops: CDR1 MNHEY, CDR2 SVGEGT. The CDR3 runs to 12 residues. V was trimmed by 2 bases and J by 3 bases, leaving 5 bases between them. CDR3 bases read: TGTGCCAGCAGTTACGCTATCTACGAG. Translation: CASSYAIYE. The full CDR3 protein is CASSYAIYEQYF.

In terms of frequency, this clone is medium-sized (0.01 to 0.1%). The read ends 3 residues early relative to the CDR3; the germline J gene fills the gap. The chain has TRBV30 and TRBJ1-3; the D gene is possibly TRBD1 (5 bases). Germline V CDR1 and CDR2: GTSNPN, SVGIG (reference sequence). The CDR3 spans 13 residues. Trimming pared 7 bases from V and 3 bases from J, leaving 13 bases between. The sequenced part of the CDR3 DNA is TGTGCCTCGACAGTTACTATTGGAAACACC. Amino acids: CASTVTIGNT. The whole CDR3 sequence reads CASTVTIGNTIYF.